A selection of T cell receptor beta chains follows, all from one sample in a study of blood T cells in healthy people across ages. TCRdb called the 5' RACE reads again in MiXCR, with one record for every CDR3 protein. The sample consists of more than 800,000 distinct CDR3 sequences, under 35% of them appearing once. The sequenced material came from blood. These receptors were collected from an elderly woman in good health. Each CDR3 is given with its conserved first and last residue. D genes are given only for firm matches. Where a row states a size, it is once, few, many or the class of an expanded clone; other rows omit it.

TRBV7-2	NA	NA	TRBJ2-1	CASRQARLMLYNEQFF	TGTGCCAGCAGACAGGCCCGGCTGATGCTATACAATGAGCAGTTCTTC
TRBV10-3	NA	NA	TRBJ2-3	CAISDTEPADTQYF	TGTGCCATCAGTGATACAGAGCCCGCAGATACGCAGTATTTT
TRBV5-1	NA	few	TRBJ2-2	CASSLDGKANTGELFF	TGCGCCAGCAGCTTGGACGGAAAGGCGAACACCGGGGAGCTGTTTTTT
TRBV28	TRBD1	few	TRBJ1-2	CASSLSQPRGHGYTF	TGTGCCAGCAGTCTATCCCAACCCAGGGGGCATGGCTACACCTTC
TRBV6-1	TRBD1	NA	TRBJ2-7	CASSRNPDRQSSYEQYF	TGTGCCAGCAGCCGAAACCCGGACAGGCAGAGCTCCTACGAGCAGTACTTC
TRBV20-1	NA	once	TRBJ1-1	CSAPQGGGNTEAFF	TGCAGTGCCCCGCAGGGCGGTGGGAACACTGAAGCTTTCTTT
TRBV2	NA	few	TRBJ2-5	CASSDTSVETQYF	TGTGCCAGCAGTGACACATCAGTAGAGACCCAGTACTTC
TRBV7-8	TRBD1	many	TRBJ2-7	CASSLVRDRRGTGYEQYF	TGTGCCAGCAGCTTAGTCCGGGACAGGCGAGGCACAGGCTACGAGCAGTACTTC
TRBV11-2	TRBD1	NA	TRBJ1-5	CASSPVSGGQPQHF	TGTGCCAGCAGCCCAGTATCAGGGGGCCAGCCCCAGCATTTT
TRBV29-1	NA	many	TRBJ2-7	CSVETQGGVYEQYF	TGCAGCGTTGAAACTCAGGGTGGAGTTTACGAGCAGTACTTC
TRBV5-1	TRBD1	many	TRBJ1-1	CASSLEDRKNTEAFF	TGCGCCAGCAGCTTGGAGGACAGGAAGAACACTGAAGCTTTCTTT
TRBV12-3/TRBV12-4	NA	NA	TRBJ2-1	CASRRRLEQFF	TGTGCCAGCAGACGGCGGCTGGAGCAGTTCTTC
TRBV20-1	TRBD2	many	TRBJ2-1	CSAQTSGGARSEQFF	TGCAGTGCACAGACTAGCGGGGGGGCTCGGAGTGAGCAGTTCTTC
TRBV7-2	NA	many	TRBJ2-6	CASSSTAGFGANVLTF	TGTGCCAGCAGCTCGACGGCGGGGTTCGGGGCCAACGTCCTGACTTTC
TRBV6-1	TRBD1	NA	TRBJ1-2	CASSEDLGGAYGYTF	TGTGCCAGCAGTGAAGATCTAGGGGGCGCATATGGCTACACCTTC
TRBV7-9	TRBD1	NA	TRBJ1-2	CASGDPGTGAYGYTF	TGTGCCAGCGGCGATCCCGGGACAGGGGCCTATGGCTACACCTTC
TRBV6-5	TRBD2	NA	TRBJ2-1	CASSSPRVLPGLLFYNEQFF	TGTGCCAGCAGCTCCCCGAGAGTGCTACCGGGACTACTCTTTTACAATGAGCAGTTCTTC
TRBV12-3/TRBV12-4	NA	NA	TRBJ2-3	CADSLGIGADAQYF	TGTGCAGATAGCCTAGGGATAGGAGCAGATGCGCAGTATTTT
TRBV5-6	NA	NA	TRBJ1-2	CAGSLGTNVYGYTF	TGTGCCGGCAGCTTGGGGACAAATGTCTATGGCTACACCTTC
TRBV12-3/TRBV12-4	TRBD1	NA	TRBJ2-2	CASSRYTGGTGGELFF	TGTGCCAGCAGTCGTTACACAGGGGGGACAGGCGGGGAGCTGTTTTTT
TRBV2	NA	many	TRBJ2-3	CASSVGTQPGADTQYF	TGTGCCAGCAGTGTCGGTACACAGCCAGGCGCAGATACGCAGTATTTT
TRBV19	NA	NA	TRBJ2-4	CASSIQGGLAKNIQYF	TGTGCCAGTAGTATTCAGGGGGGGCTAGCCAAAAACATTCAGTACTTC
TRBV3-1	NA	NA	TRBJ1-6	CASSQAGVPLHF	TGTGCCAGCAGCCAAGCCGGAGTACCCCTCCACTTT
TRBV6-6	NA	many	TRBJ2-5	CASSYYRGLQETQYF	TGTGCCAGCAGTTACTACAGAGGGCTTCAAGAGACCCAGTACTTC
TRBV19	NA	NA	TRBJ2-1	CASKWSNSYNEQFF	TGTGCCAGTAAATGGAGTAACTCCTACAATGAGCAATTCTTC
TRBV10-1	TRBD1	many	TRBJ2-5	CASSAYPDRAGETQYF	TGCGCCAGCAGTGCCTATCCGGACAGGGCCGGAGAGACCCAGTACTTC